A single sample gave rise to the 6 T cell receptor beta chains below, sequenced in a study of blood T cell repertoires in COVID-19. Some clones are missing from TCRdb's copy, which holds only in-frame ones; the method was immunoSEQ multiplex PCR. The sample has about 400,000 clones, 89% seen once; the top ten hold 1.7%. The sample was PBMCs or T cells enriched from blood (not recorded which). The receptors originated from a woman younger than 45 who had recovered from COVID-19.

This clone was counted between two and nine times. The chain couples TRBV4-2 to TRBJ1-1; 9 bases are a match to TRBD1. This CDR3 has 18 amino acids. CDR1 and CDR2 from the germline V gene are LGHNA and YNFKEQ. V was clipped by 0 bases and J by 0 bases; unmatched bases: 8. This CDR3 reads CASSQEWGGTGMNTEAFF. CDR3 sequence (DNA): TGTGCCAGCAGCCAAGAGTGGGGGGGGACAGGGATGAACACTGAAGCTTTCTTT.

The chain uses TRBV29-1 and TRBJ1-5; TRBD1 matches at 11 bases. Trimming took 6 bases from V and 6 from J; bases not matched to a gene: 4. The CDR3 consists of 13 residues. CDR1 is SQVTM, CDR2 ANQGSEA, per germline. The CDR3 DNA reads TGCAGCGTCTGGACAGGGGGCGTTCAGCCCCAGCATTTT. Its protein product is CSVWTGGVQPQHF.

The rearrangement uses TRBV3-1 (or the pseudogene TRBV3-2) and TRBJ2-5, with 7 bases lining up with TRBD2. The CDR3 length is 15 residues. CDR1 is LGHDT, CDR2 YNNKEL, per germline (reference sequence). Trimming removed 4 bases from V and 0 bases from J; junction bases left unmatched: 5. The CDR3 bases are TGTGCCAGCAGCCGGCAAACTAGCGACCAAGAGACCCAGTACTTC. Translation gives CASSRQTSDQETQYF.

V usage is TRBV27 and J usage is TRBJ1-2; possibly TRBD1 for D (5 bases). CDR3 length: 13 residues. Deletions cut 6 bases from V and 5 bases from J, with 13 bases between. Germline CDR1 and CDR2: MNHEY and SMNVEV (reference sequence). This CDR3 is CASSPGQGYGYTF. In DNA, the CDR3 is TGTGCCAGCAGCCCTGGGCAGGGTTATGGCTACACCTTC.

This rearrangement joins TRBV14 to TRBJ2-2, with 8 positions matching TRBD2. Germline V gene sequence: CDR1 SGHDN, CDR2 FVKESK. With 6 bases clipped from V and 7 bases from J, the junction kept 4 bases outside the gene matches. The CDR3 has 13 residues. CDR3 loop: CASRPSGGGELFF. The CDR3 DNA is TGTGCCAGCAGACCGAGCGGGGGCGGGGAGCTGTTTTTT. Based on the CDR3 plus reference TRBV14 and TRBJ2-2, the full variable domain is EAGVTQFPSHSVIEKGQTVTLRCDPISGHDNLYWYRRVMGKEIKFLLHFVKESKQDESGMPNNRFLAERTGGTYSTLKVQPAELEDSGVYFCASRPSGGGELFFGEGSRLTVL.

This clone has a handful of counts. The chain recombines TRBV28 with TRBJ1-2, with D perhaps TRBD1 (5 bases). V was pared by 4 bases and J by 5 bases, with 11 bases between. CDR3 length equals 13 residues. CDR1 is MDHEN, CDR2 SYDVKM, per germline. CDR3 coding DNA: TGTGCCAGCAGTTCGGACGGGGGGTATGGCTACACCTTC. Residues: CASSSDGGYGYTF.